This paragraph covers one T cell receptor (beta chain) sequence. What it binds is not known. Profiling relied on immunoSEQ multiplex PCR, and the TCRdb table lists in-frame clones only, not all of them. This table holds some 980,000 clones, 76% found once. V gave up 6 bases and J gave up 5 bases; unmatched junction bases: 11. The V gene's germline CDR1 is SGDLS and CDR2 YYNGEE. The CDR3 spans 15 residues. This specimen belongs to a study of shared clonotypes between healthy human individuals. Study results and limitations: The study's rarefaction showed incomplete sorted-subset sequencing despite large depth.

The sample consisted of memory CD4+ T cells sorted from blood. Subset meaning: CD45RA-negative fraction. The clonotype originates from a man aged 18-30 years in good health. The chain recombines TRBV9 with TRBJ2-1; 7 positions match TRBD2. DNA of the CDR3: TGTGCCAGCACCCCCCCCGGGAGGAGTAACAATGAGCAGTTCTTC. This encodes CASTPPGRSNNEQFF. Using reference TRBV9 and TRBJ2-1 for the parts outside the CDR3, the full variable domain is DSGVTQTPKHLITATGQRVTLRCSPRSGDLSVYWYQQSLDQGLQFLIQYYNGEERAKGNILERFSAQQFPDLHSELNLSSLELGDSALYFCASTPPGRSNNEQFFGPGTRLTVL.